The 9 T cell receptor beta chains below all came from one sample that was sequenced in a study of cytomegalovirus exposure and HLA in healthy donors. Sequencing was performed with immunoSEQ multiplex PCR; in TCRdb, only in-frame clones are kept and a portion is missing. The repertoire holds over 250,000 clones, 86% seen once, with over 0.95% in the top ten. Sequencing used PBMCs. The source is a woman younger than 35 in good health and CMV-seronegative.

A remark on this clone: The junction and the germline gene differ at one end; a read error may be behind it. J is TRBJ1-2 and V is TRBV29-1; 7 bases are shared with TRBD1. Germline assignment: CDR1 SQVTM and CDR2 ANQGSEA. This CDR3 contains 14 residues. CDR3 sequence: CSVQEGAYYYGYTF. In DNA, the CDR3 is TGCAGCGTTCAAGAGGGGGCCTATTACTATGGCTACACCTTC.

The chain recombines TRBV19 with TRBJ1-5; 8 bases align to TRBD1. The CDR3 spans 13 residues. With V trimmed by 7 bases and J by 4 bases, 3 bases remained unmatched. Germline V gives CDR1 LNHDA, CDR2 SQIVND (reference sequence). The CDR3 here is CASTGQENQPQHF. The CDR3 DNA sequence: TGTGCCAGTACGGGACAGGAGAATCAGCCCCAGCATTTT.

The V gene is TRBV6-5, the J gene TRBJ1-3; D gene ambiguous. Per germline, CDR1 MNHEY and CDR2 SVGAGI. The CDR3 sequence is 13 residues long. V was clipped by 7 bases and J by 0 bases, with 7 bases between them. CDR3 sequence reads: CASTGISGNTIYF. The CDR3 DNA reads TGTGCCAGCACCGGTATCTCTGGAAACACCATATATTTT.

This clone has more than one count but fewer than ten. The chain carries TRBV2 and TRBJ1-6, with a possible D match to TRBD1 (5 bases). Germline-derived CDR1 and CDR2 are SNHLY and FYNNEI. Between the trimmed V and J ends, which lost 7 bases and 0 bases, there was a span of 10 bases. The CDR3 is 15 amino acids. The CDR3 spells CASKTDSSYNSPLHF. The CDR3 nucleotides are TGTGCCAGCAAGACAGATAGCTCCTATAATTCACCCCTCCACTTT.

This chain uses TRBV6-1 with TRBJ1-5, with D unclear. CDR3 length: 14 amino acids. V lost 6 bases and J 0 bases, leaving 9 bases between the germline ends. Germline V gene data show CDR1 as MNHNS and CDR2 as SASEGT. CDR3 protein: CASREYLSNQPQHF. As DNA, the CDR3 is TGTGCCAGCAGAGAGTACCTTAGCAATCAGCCCCAGCATTTT.

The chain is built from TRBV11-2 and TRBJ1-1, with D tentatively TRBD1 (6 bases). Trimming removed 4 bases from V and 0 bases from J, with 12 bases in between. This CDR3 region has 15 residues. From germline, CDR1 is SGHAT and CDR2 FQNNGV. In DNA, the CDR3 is TGTGCCAGCAGCTCAATCCGGACAGTGAACACTGAAGCTTTCTTT. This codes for CASSSIRTVNTEAFF. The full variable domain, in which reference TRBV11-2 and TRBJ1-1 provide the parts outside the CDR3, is EAGVAQSPRYKIIEKRQSVAFWCNPISGHATLYWYQQILGQGPKLLIQFQNNGVVDDSQLPKDRFSAERLKGVDSTLKIQPAKLEDSAVYLCASSSIRTVNTEAFFGQGTRLTVV.

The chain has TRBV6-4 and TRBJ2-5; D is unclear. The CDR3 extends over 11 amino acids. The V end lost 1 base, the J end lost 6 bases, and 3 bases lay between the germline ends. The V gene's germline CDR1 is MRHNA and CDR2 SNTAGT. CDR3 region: CASSDFKTQYF. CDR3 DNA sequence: TGTGCCAGCAGTGACTTTAAGACCCAGTACTTC.

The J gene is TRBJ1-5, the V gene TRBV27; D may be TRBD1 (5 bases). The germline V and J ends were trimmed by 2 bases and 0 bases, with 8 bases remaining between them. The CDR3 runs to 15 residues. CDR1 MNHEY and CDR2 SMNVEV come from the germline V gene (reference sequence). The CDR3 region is CASSLIGVSNQPQHF. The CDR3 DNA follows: TGTGCCAGCAGTTTAATAGGGGTTAGCAATCAGCCCCAGCATTTT.

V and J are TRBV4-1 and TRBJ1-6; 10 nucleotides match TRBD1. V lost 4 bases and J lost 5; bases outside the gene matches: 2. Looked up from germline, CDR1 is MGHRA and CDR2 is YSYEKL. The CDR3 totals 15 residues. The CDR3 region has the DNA TGCGCCAGCAGCCCCGGGACAGGGGATAATTCACCCCTCCACTTT. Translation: CASSPGTGDNSPLHF.